This TCR beta chain was found in a study of T cell responses to AZD1222 COVID-19 vaccine. Broader study findings: Just a handful of AZD1222 recipients tested seropositive at baseline. Nearly half of spike-specific TCRs reportedly go after variant regions that carry no mutations. Among the donors, most were white British and more were female, and clonal diversity was possibly underestimated. Distributed over spike, vaccine-associated CD4 TCRs predominated at 160-218 and 743-854.

In the case of this clone: Its matching antigen is unknown. The germline gene is not matched at one end of the junction; a read error may be the cause.

The germline gives CDR1 SGHTS, CDR2 YDEGEE. CDR3 length equals 13 residues. The data were produced by immunoSEQ multiplex PCR, yet TCRdb's version contains in-frame clones alone and is incomplete. This table has around 120,000 clones, about 92% appearing once. Sequenced material: peripheral blood, taken 28 days after the second AZD1222 dose. The clonotype comes from an adult who received the AZD1222 COVID-19 vaccine. The chain couples TRBV5-8 to TRBJ2-5; perhaps D is TRBD1 or TRBD2 (5 bases each). In DNA, the CDR3 is TGTGCCAGCAGCAACAGAGGGCGACAGCAGGTTCACTTC. This codes for CASSNRGRQQVHF.